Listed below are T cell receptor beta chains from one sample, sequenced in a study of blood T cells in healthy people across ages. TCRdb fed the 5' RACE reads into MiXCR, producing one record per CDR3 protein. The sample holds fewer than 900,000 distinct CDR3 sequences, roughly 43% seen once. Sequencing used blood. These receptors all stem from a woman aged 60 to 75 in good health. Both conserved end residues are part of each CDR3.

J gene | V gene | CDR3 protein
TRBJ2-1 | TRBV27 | CASSPGTSANEQFF
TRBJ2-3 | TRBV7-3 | CASSPDLSTDTQYF
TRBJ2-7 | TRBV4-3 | CASSHDSTSSYEQYF
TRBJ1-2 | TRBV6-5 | CASSQTGDGGYTF
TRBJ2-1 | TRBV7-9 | CASSLGGYLNEQFF
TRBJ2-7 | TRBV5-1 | CASSLLAGGYEQYF
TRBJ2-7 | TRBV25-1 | CASSDDGSSYEQYF
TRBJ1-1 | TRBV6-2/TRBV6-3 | CASSRDRDLEAFF
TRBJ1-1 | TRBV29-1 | CSAMGQANTEAFF
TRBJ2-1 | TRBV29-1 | CSVEATGRGSYNEQFF
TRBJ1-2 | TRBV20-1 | CSAQQGSNYGYTF
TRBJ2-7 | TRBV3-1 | CASSPAGTGFYEQYF
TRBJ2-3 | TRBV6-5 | CASSYSWVDTQYF
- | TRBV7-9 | CASSPAGAEGETQYF
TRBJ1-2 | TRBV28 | CASSYRDGYTF
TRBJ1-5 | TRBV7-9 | CASSLAHGGSNQPQHF
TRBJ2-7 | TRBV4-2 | CASSQERTSGIYEQYF
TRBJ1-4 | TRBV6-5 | CASRLQGGDEKLFF
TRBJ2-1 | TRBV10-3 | CAISTLDEQFF
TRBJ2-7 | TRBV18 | CASSPFFSGTGVYEQYF
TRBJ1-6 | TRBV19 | CASSIRDTLHF
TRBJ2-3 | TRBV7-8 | CASSLVVRRTDTQYF
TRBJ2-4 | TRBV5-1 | CASSSSGRAFQGKNIQYF
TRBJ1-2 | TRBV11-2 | CASSPVGTVSTYGYTF
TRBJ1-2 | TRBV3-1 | CASSPNSRLSNYGYTF
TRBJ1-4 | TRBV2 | CASSERPTGGASNEKLFF
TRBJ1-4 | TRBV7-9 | CASSPASSATNEKLFF
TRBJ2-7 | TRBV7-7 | CAGSVGSSYEQYF
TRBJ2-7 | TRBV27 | CASSLTAGARYEQYF
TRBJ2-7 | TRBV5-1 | CASSGDYYEQYF
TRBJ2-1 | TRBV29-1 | CSVTLNEQFF
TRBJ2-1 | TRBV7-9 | CANSLLWTGNEQFF
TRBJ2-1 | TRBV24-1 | CATSDTGLRNEQFF
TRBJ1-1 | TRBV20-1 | CSGTETNTEAFF
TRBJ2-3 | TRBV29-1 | CSVSPSGQRDTQYF
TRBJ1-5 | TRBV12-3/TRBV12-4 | CASSRPGQGNQPQHF
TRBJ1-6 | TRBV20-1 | CSAPGTGISPLHF
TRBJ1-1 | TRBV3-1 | CASSRGTGGETEAFF
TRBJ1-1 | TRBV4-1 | CASGFGGREAFF
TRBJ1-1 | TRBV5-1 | CASSLANAGSNTEAFF
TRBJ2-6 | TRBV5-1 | CASSAYGTTDNPGANVLTF